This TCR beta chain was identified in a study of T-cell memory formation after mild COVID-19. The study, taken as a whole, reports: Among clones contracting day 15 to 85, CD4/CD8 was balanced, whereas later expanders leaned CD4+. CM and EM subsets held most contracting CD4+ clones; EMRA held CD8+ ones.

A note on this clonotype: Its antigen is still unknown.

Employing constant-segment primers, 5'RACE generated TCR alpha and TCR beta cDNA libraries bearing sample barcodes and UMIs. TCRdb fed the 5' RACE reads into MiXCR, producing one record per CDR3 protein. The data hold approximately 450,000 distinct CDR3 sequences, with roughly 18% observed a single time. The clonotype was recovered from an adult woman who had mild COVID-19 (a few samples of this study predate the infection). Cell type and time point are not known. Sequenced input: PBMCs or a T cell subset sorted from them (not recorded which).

The CDR3 DNA reads TGTGCCAGCTCACCCACCGTAGGGGTAGGCTACGAGCAGTACTTC. As protein: CASSPTVGVGYEQYF. The chain links TRBV18 to TRBJ2-7, with D perhaps matching TRBD1 (5 bases). The CDR3 covers 15 residues. Germline CDR1 and CDR2: KGHSH and LQKENI. V shed 3 bases and J shed 3 bases, with 15 bases lying between them.